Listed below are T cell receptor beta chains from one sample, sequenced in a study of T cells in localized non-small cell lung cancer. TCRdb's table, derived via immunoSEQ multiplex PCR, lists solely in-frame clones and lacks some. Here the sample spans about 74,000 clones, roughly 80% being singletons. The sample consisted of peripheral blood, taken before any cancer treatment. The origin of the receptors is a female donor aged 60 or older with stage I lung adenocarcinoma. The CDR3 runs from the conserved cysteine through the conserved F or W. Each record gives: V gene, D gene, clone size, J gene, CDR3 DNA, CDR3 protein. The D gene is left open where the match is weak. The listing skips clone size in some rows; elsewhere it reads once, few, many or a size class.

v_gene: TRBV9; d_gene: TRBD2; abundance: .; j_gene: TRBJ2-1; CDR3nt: TGTGCCAGCAGCCCTCGGGGGGGGGCTTACTACAATGAGCAGTTCTTC; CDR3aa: CASSPRGGAYYNEQFF
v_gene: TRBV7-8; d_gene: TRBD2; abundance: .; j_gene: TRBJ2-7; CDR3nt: TGTGCCAGCAGCTCTATGCGGGAGTCTGGTATTGGCGAGCAGTACTTC; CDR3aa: CASSSMRESGIGEQYF
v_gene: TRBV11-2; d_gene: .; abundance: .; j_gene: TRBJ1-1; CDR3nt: TGTGCCAGCAGCCCAAGGGGGACGGATAACACTGAAGCTTTCTTT; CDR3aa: CASSPRGTDNTEAFF
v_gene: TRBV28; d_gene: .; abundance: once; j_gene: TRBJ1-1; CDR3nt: TGTGCCAGCGTGGGTAACACTGAAGCTTTCTTT; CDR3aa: CASVGNTEAFF
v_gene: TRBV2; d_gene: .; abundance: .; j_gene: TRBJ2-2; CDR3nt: TGTGCCAGCAGGAGGGGGGGCACCGGGGAGCTGTTTTTT; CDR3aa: CASRRGGTGELFF
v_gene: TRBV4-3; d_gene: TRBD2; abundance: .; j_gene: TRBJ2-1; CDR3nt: TGCGCCAGCAGCCAAGAGCCGGGACTAGCTGATTACAATGAGCAGTTCTTC; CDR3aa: CASSQEPGLADYNEQFF
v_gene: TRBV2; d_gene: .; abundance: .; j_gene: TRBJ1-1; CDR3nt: TGTGCCAGCAGTGTGACAGGTAGCACTGAAGCTTTCTTT; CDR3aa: CASSVTGSTEAFF
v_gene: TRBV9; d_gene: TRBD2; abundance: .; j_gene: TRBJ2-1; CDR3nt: TGTGCCAGCAGCGTAGAGGGACTAGCGGGGTTCAATGAGCAGTTCTTC; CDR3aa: CASSVEGLAGFNEQFF
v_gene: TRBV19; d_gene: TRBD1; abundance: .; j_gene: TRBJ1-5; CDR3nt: TGTGCCAGTAGTGTGACAGGGGGCAATCAGCCCCAGCATTTT; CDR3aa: CASSVTGGNQPQHF
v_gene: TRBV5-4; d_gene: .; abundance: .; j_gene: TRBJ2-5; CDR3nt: TGTGCCAGCAGCTCACGGGGGGCAGGGGAGACCCAGTACTTC; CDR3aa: CASSSRGAGETQYF
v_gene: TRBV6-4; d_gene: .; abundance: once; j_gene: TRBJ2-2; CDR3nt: TGTGCCAGCAGTGTGGAGGACACCGGGGAGCTGTTTTTT; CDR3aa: CASSVEDTGELFF
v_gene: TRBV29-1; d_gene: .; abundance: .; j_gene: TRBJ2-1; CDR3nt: TGCAGCGTTTTTACCAACACCTACAATGAGCAGTTCTTC; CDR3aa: CSVFTNTYNEQFF
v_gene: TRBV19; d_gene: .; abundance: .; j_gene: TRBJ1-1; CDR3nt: TGTGCCAGTCGGGAGGACAGATTGGGAGGAACTGAAGCTTTCTTT; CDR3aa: CASREDRLGGTEAFF
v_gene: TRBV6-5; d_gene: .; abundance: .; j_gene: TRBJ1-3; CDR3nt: TGTGCCAGCAGTAAGGAGGTGTTTTCTGGAAACACCATATATTTT; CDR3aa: CASSKEVFSGNTIYF
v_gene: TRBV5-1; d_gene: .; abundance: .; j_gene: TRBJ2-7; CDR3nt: TGCGCCAGCAGCTTGCCGGGCCAGGGACATTACGAGCAGTACTTC; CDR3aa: CASSLPGQGHYEQYF
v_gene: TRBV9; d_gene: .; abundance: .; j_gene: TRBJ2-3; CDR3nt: TGTGCCAGCAGCGGAGGCACGGCCACAGATACGCAGTATTTT; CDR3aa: CASSGGTATDTQYF
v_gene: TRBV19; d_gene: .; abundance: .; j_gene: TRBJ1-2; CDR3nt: TGTGCCAGTAGTATTCCCGTGACGGGCCGGTATGGCTACACCTTC; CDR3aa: CASSIPVTGRYGYTF
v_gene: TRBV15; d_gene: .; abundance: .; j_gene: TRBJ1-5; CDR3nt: TGTGCCACCAGCAGAAGTTTGGGGGATCCGAGCAATCAGCCCCAGCATTTT; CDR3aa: CATSRSLGDPSNQPQHF
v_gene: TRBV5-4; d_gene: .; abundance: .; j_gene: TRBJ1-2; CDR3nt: TGTGCCAGCAGCTTGGCCCCACCATCTGACGGCTACACCTTC; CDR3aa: CASSLAPPSDGYTF
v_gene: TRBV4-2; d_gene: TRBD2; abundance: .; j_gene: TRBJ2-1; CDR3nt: TGTGCCAGCAGCCAAACCCGGGGCGGGAGGGACCTCCTCAATGAGCAGTTCTTC; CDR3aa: CASSQTRGGRDLLNEQFF
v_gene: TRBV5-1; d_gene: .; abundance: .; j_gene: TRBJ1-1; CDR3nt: TGCGCCAGCAGCGAAGCCCCGGGACAGAACACTGAAGCTTTCTTT; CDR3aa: CASSEAPGQNTEAFF
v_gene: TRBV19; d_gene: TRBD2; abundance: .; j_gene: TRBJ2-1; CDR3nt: TGTGCCAGTAGTATCCTAGCGGGGGTAGTAAATGAGCAGTTCTTC; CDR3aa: CASSILAGVVNEQFF
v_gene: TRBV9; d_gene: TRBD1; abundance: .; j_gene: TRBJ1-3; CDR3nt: TGTGCCAGCAGCGTCGGAACCCGGACAGGCGGTGGGAACACCATATATTTT; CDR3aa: CASSVGTRTGGGNTIYF
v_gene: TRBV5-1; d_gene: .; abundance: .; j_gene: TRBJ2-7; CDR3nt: TGCGCCAGCAGCTTATTCGGCGGCAGGGGAATCCGGGTCGGTAGGGACGCGGGGTACGAGCAGTACTTC; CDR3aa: CASSLFGGRGIRVGRDAGYEQYF
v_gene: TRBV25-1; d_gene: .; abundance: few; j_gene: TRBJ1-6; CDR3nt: TGTGCCAGCAGAGCAACCTATAATTCACCCCTCCACTTT; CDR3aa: CASRATYNSPLHF
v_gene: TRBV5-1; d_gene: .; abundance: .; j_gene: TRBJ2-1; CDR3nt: TGCGCCAGCAGCTTGGAAAGCTACAATGAGCAGTTCTTC; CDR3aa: CASSLESYNEQFF
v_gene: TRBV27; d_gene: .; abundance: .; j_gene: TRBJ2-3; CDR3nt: TGTGCCAGCAGAATCGGAGGGGATACGCAGTATTTT; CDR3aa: CASRIGGDTQYF
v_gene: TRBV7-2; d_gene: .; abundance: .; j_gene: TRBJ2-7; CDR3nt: TGTGCCAGCAGCCCAAGCGGACGGATCTACGAGCAGTACTTC; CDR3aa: CASSPSGRIYEQYF
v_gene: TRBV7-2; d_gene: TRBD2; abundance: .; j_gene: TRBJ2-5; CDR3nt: TGTGCCAGCACTGGACGGCGGGGGGAGACCCAGTACTTC; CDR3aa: CASTGRRGETQYF
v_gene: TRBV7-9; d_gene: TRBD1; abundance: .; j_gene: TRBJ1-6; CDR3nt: TGTGCCAGCAGCGGTCCTGGACAGGGGTATAATTCACCCCTCCACTTT; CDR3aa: CASSGPGQGYNSPLHF
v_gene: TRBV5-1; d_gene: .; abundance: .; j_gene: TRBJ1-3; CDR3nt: TGCGCCAGCCAAAGCGGGGGAGGCGCTGGAAACACCATATATTTT; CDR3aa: CASQSGGGAGNTIYF
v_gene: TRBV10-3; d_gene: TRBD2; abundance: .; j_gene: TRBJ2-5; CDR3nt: TGTGCCATCAGTCCGGGGGGAGAGACCCAGTACTTC; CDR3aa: CAISPGGETQYF
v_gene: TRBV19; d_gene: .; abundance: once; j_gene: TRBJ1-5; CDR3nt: TGTGCCAGTACCCCTGACAGAACATATAGCAATCAGCCCCAGCATTTT; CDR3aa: CASTPDRTYSNQPQHF
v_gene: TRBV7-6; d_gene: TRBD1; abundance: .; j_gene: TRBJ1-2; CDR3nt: TGTGCCAGCAGCTTGGACAGGGACTCTGATGGCTACACCTTC; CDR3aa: CASSLDRDSDGYTF
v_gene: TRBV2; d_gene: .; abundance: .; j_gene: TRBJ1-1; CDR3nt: TGTGCCAGCAACAGACAGAGCGAGAACACTGAAGCTTTCTTT; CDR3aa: CASNRQSENTEAFF
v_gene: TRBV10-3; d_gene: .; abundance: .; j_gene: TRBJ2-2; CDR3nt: TGTGCCATCAGTGAGGTTGGTGGCCTGAACACCGGGGAGCTGTTTTTT; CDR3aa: CAISEVGGLNTGELFF
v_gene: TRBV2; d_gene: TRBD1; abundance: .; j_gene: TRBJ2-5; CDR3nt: TGTGCCGGGGGACAGGGAGAGACCCAGTACTTC; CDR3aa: CAGGQGETQYF
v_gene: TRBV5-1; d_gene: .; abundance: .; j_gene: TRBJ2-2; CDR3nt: TGCGCCAGCAGCTGGGGCGGGGACACCGGGGAGCTGTTTTTT; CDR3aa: CASSWGGDTGELFF
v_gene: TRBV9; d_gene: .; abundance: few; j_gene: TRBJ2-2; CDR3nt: TGTGCCAGCACCCGGAGTTTTGGGGAGCTAAACACCGGGGAGCTGTTTTTT; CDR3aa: CASTRSFGELNTGELFF
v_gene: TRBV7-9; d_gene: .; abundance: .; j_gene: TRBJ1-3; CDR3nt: TGTGCCAGCTTAGGGGTCCTCGGGAGCTCTGGAAACACCATATATTTT; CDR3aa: CASLGVLGSSGNTIYF